These 28 T cell receptor beta chains were sequenced from one sample in a study of blood T cell repertoires in COVID-19. Sequencing used immunoSEQ multiplex PCR; TCRdb keeps in-frame clones, though not all of them. The table records around 200,000 clones, 70% to 90% of them present only once. The sample taken for sequencing was peripheral blood. The receptors stem from a man aged 35 to 55 with active or convalescent COVID-19.

This chain links TRBV5-1 with TRBJ1-4, with 11 nucleotides matching TRBD1. The CDR3 spans 15 residues. The V gene's germline CDR1 is SGHRS and CDR2 YFSETQ. V shed 4 bases and J 7 bases; nucleotides not matched to a gene: 6. The CDR3 DNA sequence: TGCGCCAGCAGCGCCTCCGGGACAGGGGGTGAAAAACTGTTTTTT. Translation gives CASSASGTGGEKLFF.

This clone was seen a few times. The chain carries TRBV15 and TRBJ2-3, with TRBD1 matching over 9 bases. This CDR3 is built from 12 residues. Germline CDR1 and CDR2: LNHNV and YYDKDF (reference sequence). The V segment lost 8 bases and the J segment 5 bases; nucleotides outside the gene matches: 2. The CDR3 DNA follows: TGTGCCACCGGACAGGGGAAAGATACGCAGTATTTT. Its translation: CATGQGKDTQYF.

The chain couples TRBV5-1 to TRBJ1-6; 8 nucleotides line up with TRBD1. The germline V gene encodes CDR1 SGHRS and CDR2 YFSETQ. V was pared by 1 base and J by 9 bases, with 6 bases of the junction left unmatched. The CDR3 has 15 amino acids. This CDR3 is CASSLIGQGGSPLHF. The CDR3, as DNA: TGCGCCAGCAGCTTGATCGGACAGGGAGGTTCACCCCTCCACTTT.

J is TRBJ1-1 and V is TRBV11-2; D possibly corresponds to TRBD1 (6 bases). The length of the CDR3 is 12 residues. The germline V and J ends were trimmed by 8 bases and 8 bases, with 15 bases remaining between them. From germline, CDR1 is SGHAT and CDR2 FQNNGV. The CDR3 sequence is CASSPQGTEAFF. CDR3 DNA sequence: TGTGCCAGCTCTCCTCAGGGGACGGAAGCTTTCTTT.

V and J are TRBV3-1 (or the pseudogene TRBV3-2) and TRBJ2-7; 7 bases agree with TRBD2. V dropped 0 bases and J dropped 7; count of bases not matched to a gene: 15. Germline CDR1 LGHDT, CDR2 YNNKEL (reference sequence). The CDR3 runs 17 residues. This chain's CDR3 is CASSQDPGTTTFLEQYF. For the CDR3, the DNA is TGTGCCAGCAGCCAAGATCCTGGGACTACTACTTTCCTGGAGCAGTACTTC.

The chain is built from TRBV11-2 and TRBJ2-5; TRBD2 aligns across 9 bases. V shed 1 base and J 2 bases; nucleotides not matched to a gene: 8. The CDR3 contains 17 residues. CDR1 and CDR2 (germline): SGHAT, FQNNGV. CDR3 DNA sequence: TGTGCCAGCAGCTTAGGATCTCTAGCGGGGAAGCAAGAGACCCAGTACTTC. Encoded protein: CASSLGSLAGKQETQYF.

J is TRBJ2-7 and V is TRBV4-3, with D possibly matching TRBD1 (5 bases). Trimming shortened V by 0 bases and J by 3 bases, and 21 bases separated the two germline ends. This CDR3 is built from 18 residues. Germline-derived CDR1 and CDR2 are LGHNA and YSLEER. CDR3 sequence: CASSQDFGHRTTNYEQYF. As DNA, the CDR3 is TGCGCCAGCAGCCAAGATTTCGGTCATCGGACAACCAACTACGAGCAGTACTTC.

This clone was recorded only once. The chain is built from TRBV2 and TRBJ1-2; D call uncertain. V was cut by 7 bases and J by 0 bases, with 12 bases left in between. The CDR3 spans 14 residues. Per germline, CDR1 SNHLY and CDR2 FYNNEI. CDR3 coding DNA: TGTGCCAGCACCGGGGATACAGCTAACTATGGCTACACCTTC. Translated, it gives CASTGDTANYGYTF.

This chain links TRBV4-2 with TRBJ2-3, with D possibly matching TRBD1 (7 bases). Germline V gene sequence: CDR1 LGHNA, CDR2 YNFKEQ. V gave up 0 bases and J gave up 0 bases, with 13 bases separating them. The CDR3 loop spans 17 amino acids. The CDR3 reads CASSQEQTGTSTDTQYF. The CDR3 DNA is TGTGCCAGCAGCCAAGAACAGACAGGGACTAGCACAGATACGCAGTATTTT.

The gene calls are TRBV3-1 (or the pseudogene TRBV3-2) and TRBJ2-7; 10 bases match TRBD2. The CDR3 has 15 amino acids. Germline values: CDR1 LGHDT, CDR2 YNNKEL (reference sequence). The junction had 6 bases not matched to a gene; V was cut back by 1 base and J by 6 bases. The CDR3 sequence is CASSQVFLAGAEQYF. In DNA, the CDR3 is TGTGCCAGCAGCCAAGTGTTCCTAGCGGGGGCCGAGCAGTACTTC.

The V and J genes are TRBV4-2 and TRBJ2-5; D possibly corresponds to TRBD1 (5 bases). Looked up from germline, CDR1 is LGHNA and CDR2 is YNFKEQ. The V end was cut by 0 bases, the J end by 5 bases, with 16 bases between. The CDR3 has 16 residues. CDR3 region: CASSQEGASHSETQYF. CDR3 in DNA: TGTGCCAGCAGCCAAGAAGGGGCTAGTCATTCGGAGACCCAGTACTTC.

This rearrangement joins TRBV7-2 to TRBJ2-2; D is possibly TRBD2 (5 bases). This CDR3 spans 16 amino acids. Germline CDR1 SGHTA, CDR2 FQGNSA. Deletions cut 6 bases from V and 7 bases from J, with 21 bases between. CDR3 protein: CASSQSLSSISGELFF. CDR3 bases: TGTGCCAGCAGTCAATCCCTTTCTAGCATCAGCGGGGAGCTGTTTTTT. Full variable domain (remainder filled in from reference TRBV7-2 and TRBJ2-2): GAGVSQSPSNKVTEKGKDVELRCDPISGHTALYWYRQSLGQGLEFLIYFQGNSAPDKSGLPSDRFSAERTGGSVSTLTIQRTQQEDSAVYLCASSQSLSSISGELFFGEGSRLTVL.

The chain is built from TRBV24-1 and TRBJ2-3; 9 nucleotides align to TRBD1. There are 16 residues in the CDR3. Germline loops: CDR1 KGHDR, CDR2 SFDVKD. The V and J ends lost 4 bases and 5 bases, in that order; junction bases with no gene match: 9. CDR3 residues: CATSDAPGQGIDTQYF. As DNA, the CDR3 is TGTGCCACCAGTGACGCCCCGGGACAGGGTATAGATACGCAGTATTTT.

Only a few counts were recorded for this clone. This chain connects TRBV5-1 to TRBJ1-6; TRBD1 might be the D (6 bases). Germline V CDR1 and CDR2: SGHRS, YFSETQ. This CDR3 region has 14 residues. Trimming cost V 6 bases and J 7 bases, with 14 bases left between them. This CDR3 reads CASKTGMANSPLHF. CDR3 bases: TGCGCCAGCAAAACAGGGATGGCAAATTCACCCCTCCACTTT.

The rearrangement links TRBV4-2 to TRBJ1-5; TRBD1 matches at 7 bases. Trimming took 3 bases from V and 2 from J; bases not matched to a gene: 1. This CDR3 has 14 amino acids. Germline CDR1 LGHNA, CDR2 YNFKEQ. The DNA for the CDR3 is TGTGCCAGCAGCCACGGACAGGGCAATCAGCCCCAGCATTTT. It specifies CASSHGQGNQPQHF.

The chain employs TRBV30 and TRBJ1-6; 8 bases fit TRBD1. V was clipped by 4 bases and J by 9 bases; unmatched bases: 8. The germline CDR1 and CDR2 sequences are GTSNPN and SVGIG (reference sequence). The CDR3 covers 14 residues. The CDR3 is CAWKTGVVSSPLHF. In DNA, the CDR3 is TGTGCCTGGAAGACAGGGGTCGTTTCTTCACCCCTCCACTTT.

The V gene is TRBV7-3, the J gene TRBJ2-1, with 7 bases identical to TRBD2. CDR1 SGHTA and CDR2 FQGTGA come from the germline V gene. V was pared by 5 bases and J by 9 bases, with 7 bases of the junction left unmatched. The CDR3 totals 13 residues. CDR3 sequence (DNA): TGTGCCAGCAGCCCCCGACTAGCTTCTGAGCAGTTCTTC. The encoded protein is CASSPRLASEQFF. Combining the CDR3 with reference TRBV7-3 and TRBJ2-1 gives the whole variable domain GAGVSQTPSNKVTEKGKYVELRCDPISGHTALYWYRQSLGQGPEFLIYFQGTGAADDSGLPNDRFFAVRPEGSVSTLKIQRTERGDSAVYLCASSPRLASEQFFGPGTRLTVL.

The chain links TRBV2 to TRBJ1-2, with TRBD1 matching 7 bases. V was clipped by 7 bases and J by 8 bases; unmatched bases: 10. The germline V gene has CDR1 SNHLY and CDR2 FYNNEI. The CDR3 loop spans 13 amino acids. The CDR3 nucleotides are TGTGCCAGCACCCGACAGGGTCCCGGCGGCTACACCTTC. The encoded protein is CASTRQGPGGYTF.

This sequence joins TRBV11-3 and TRBJ1-6, with D perhaps TRBD1 (5 bases). CDR1 is SGHNT and CDR2 is YENEEA in the germline V gene. This CDR3 region has 16 residues. Trimming took 6 bases from V and 0 from J, leaving 12 bases between them. CDR3 protein: CASSMGGSSYNSPLHF. Here the CDR3 DNA reads TGTGCCAGCAGTATGGGGGGGAGCTCCTATAATTCACCCCTCCACTTT.

The chain carries TRBV30 and TRBJ1-5; D is unresolved. Germline values: CDR1 GTSNPN, CDR2 SVGIG (reference sequence). V lost 1 base to trimming and J lost 6 bases, with 10 bases between them. The CDR3 covers 13 residues. CDR3 nucleotides: TGTGCCTGGAGTGGCGGGGTAAGTCAGCCCCAGCATTTT. Its translation: CAWSGGVSQPQHF.

The CDR3 sequence: CASSQVATGGNTIYF. The CDR3, as DNA: TGCGCCAGCAGCCAAGTGGCAACGGGTGGAAACACCATATATTTT. The chain has TRBV4-3 and TRBJ1-3; D unclear. Trimming stripped 1 base from V and 3 bases from J, with 10 bases between. Germline lookup yields CDR1 LGHNA and CDR2 YSLEER. The CDR3 spans 15 residues.

V and J are TRBV7-9 and TRBJ1-6, with a possible D match to TRBD1 (6 bases). CDR1 is SEHNR and CDR2 is FQNEAQ in the germline V gene (reference sequence). V lost 5 bases and J 5 bases, leaving 13 bases between the germline ends. This CDR3 spans 15 amino acids. CDR3 DNA: TGTGCCAGCAGCGGGAAACAGGGCCATAATTCACCCCTCCACTTT. Protein sequence: CASSGKQGHNSPLHF. The full variable domain, its missing parts supplied by reference TRBV7-9 and TRBJ1-6, is DTGVSQNPRHKITKRGQNVTFRCDPISEHNRLYWYRQTLGQGPEFLTYFQNEAQLEKSRLLSDRFSAERPKGSFSTLEIQRTEQGDSAMYLCASSGKQGHNSPLHFGNGTRLTVT.

V gene TRBV7-6 combines with J gene TRBJ2-6, with TRBD1 identical over 8 bases. Germline-derived CDR1 and CDR2 are SGHVS and FNYEAQ. Trimming at V came to 1 base and at J to 3 bases, leaving 2 bases not matched to a gene. This CDR3 has 16 amino acids. The CDR3: CASSLEGQVGANVLTF. The CDR3 nucleotides read TGTGCCAGCAGCTTAGAGGGACAGGTTGGGGCCAACGTCCTGACTTTC.

The rearrangement links TRBV3-1 (or the pseudogene TRBV3-2) to TRBJ2-3; 12 bases fit TRBD2. V was pared by 5 bases and J by 0 bases, with 12 bases of the junction left unmatched. Germline V gene lookup returns CDR1 LGHDT and CDR2 YNNKEL (reference sequence). The CDR3 length is 19 residues. CDR3 loop: CASSESGTSGLSSTDTQYF. DNA of the CDR3: TGTGCCAGCAGCGAATCGGGGACTAGCGGGTTATCTAGCACAGATACGCAGTATTTT.

This clone was seen a few times. The rearrangement links TRBV24-1 to TRBJ2-2, with TRBD2 matching over 11 bases. The CDR3 length is 18 residues. With 4 bases clipped from V and 1 base from J, the junction kept 7 bases outside the gene matches. Germline CDR1 and CDR2: KGHDR and SFDVKD. The CDR3: CATSDPLAGGLNTGELFF. In nucleotides, the CDR3 is TGTGCCACCAGTGACCCTTTAGCGGGGGGGCTGAACACCGGGGAGCTGTTTTTT.

The chain carries TRBV10-3 and TRBJ2-2; possible D gene TRBD2, 6 bases. Trimming left V 3 bases short and J 4 bases short, with 30 bases between. The CDR3 is 21 amino acids. CDR1 is ENHRY, CDR2 SYGVKD, per germline. For the CDR3, the DNA is TGTGCCATCAGTGAACGCTATAACGGGGGACCCGCCAGACCCGGCACCGGGGAGCTGTTTTTT. Its translation: CAISERYNGGPARPGTGELFF.

The table lists this clone with a few counts. Other DNA sequences in this sample translate to the same CDR3. The chain links TRBV5-1 to TRBJ1-2; TRBD1 might be the D (6 bases). Trimming took 3 bases from V and 0 from J, leaving 9 bases between them. This CDR3 is built from 14 residues. Per the germline V gene, CDR1 is SGHRS and CDR2 is YFSETQ. The CDR3 here is CASSSGQSNYGYTF. CDR3 sequence (DNA): TGCGCCAGCAGCTCAGGACAGTCTAACTATGGCTACACCTTC.

This chain links TRBV4-3 with TRBJ2-3; 8 bases fit TRBD2. V dropped 0 bases and J dropped 2; count of bases not matched to a gene: 4. CDR3 length equals 16 residues. Per germline, CDR1 LGHNA and CDR2 YSLEER. The CDR3: CASSQDHGGVTDTQYF. CDR3 coding DNA: TGCGCCAGCAGCCAAGATCACGGGGGGGTCACAGATACGCAGTATTTT.